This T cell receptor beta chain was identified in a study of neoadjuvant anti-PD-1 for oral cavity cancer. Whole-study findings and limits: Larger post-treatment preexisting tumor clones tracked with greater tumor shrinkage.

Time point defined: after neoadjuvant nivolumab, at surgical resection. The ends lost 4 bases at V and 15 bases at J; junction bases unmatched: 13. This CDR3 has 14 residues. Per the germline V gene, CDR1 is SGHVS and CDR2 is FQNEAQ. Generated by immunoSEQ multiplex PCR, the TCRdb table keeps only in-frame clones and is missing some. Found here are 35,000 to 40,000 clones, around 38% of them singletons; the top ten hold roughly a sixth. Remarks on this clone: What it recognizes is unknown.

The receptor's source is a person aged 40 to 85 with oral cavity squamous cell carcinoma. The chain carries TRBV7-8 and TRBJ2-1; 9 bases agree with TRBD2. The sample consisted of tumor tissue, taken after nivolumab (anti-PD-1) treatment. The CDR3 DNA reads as TGTGCCAGCAGCTCCCTAGCGGGACCCGCCGGGGCGTTCTTC. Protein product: CASSSLAGPAGAFF.